The next 8 T cell receptor beta chains were all read from a single sample in a study of shared clonotypes between healthy human individuals. Libraries were prepared by immunoSEQ multiplex PCR; TCRdb keeps only in-frame clonotypes and omits some of them. This table holds hundreds of thousands of clones, 73% found once. Sequencing was carried out using memory CD4+ T cells sorted from blood. Regarding subset: CD45RA-negative fraction. These receptor sequences come from a woman aged 30 to 39 in good health.

This chain connects TRBV14 to TRBJ2-1, with TRBD2 matching 14 bases. The CDR3 runs to 18 residues. Per the germline V gene, CDR1 is SGHDN and CDR2 is FVKESK. Germline trimming cut 1 base from V and 8 bases from J; bases unmatched to any gene: 10. This CDR3 is CASSQVTEGLAGEYEQFF. The CDR3, as DNA: TGTGCCAGCAGCCAAGTGACAGAGGGACTAGCGGGAGAGTATGAGCAGTTCTTC.

This clone was detected ten times or more. The rearrangement links TRBV4-1 to TRBJ1-4, with D possibly matching TRBD1 (6 bases). From germline, CDR1 is MGHRA and CDR2 YSYEKL. With 1 base removed from V and 7 bases from J, the gap between germline ends came to 22 bases. The CDR3 covers 18 residues. As DNA, the CDR3 is TGCGCCAGCAGCCAAGCTTTTCAGCGGGGGACACCGACTGAAAAACTGTTTTTT. It encodes CASSQAFQRGTPTEKLFF.

This chain uses TRBV7-3 with TRBJ2-7; possible D gene TRBD1, 6 bases. The CDR3 loop spans 14 amino acids. CDR1 and CDR2 (germline): SGHTA, FQGTGA. Trimming left V 0 bases short and J 2 bases short, with 8 bases between. Here the CDR3 reads CASSLTGGTYEQYF. Written as DNA, the CDR3 is TGTGCCAGCAGCTTAACAGGGGGAACCTACGAGCAGTACTTC.

V and J are TRBV6-5 and TRBJ2-7; 12 bases agree with TRBD2. The CDR3 runs to 14 residues. In germline, CDR1 is MNHEY, CDR2 SVGAGI. V lost 5 bases, J lost 4 bases, and 3 bases stayed unmatched. CDR3 protein: CASSTTSGGYEQYF. CDR3 coding DNA: TGTGCCAGCAGTACGACTAGCGGGGGTTACGAGCAGTACTTC.

This clone was counted many times. The V gene is TRBV7-9, the J gene TRBJ2-7; the match to TRBD1 covers 7 bases. The V gene end was trimmed by 1 base and the J gene end by 5 bases; junction bases not matched to a gene: 2. CDR1 and CDR2 from the germline V gene are SEHNR and FQNEAQ (reference sequence). The CDR3 totals 13 residues. CDR3 sequence: CASSLDRGNEQYF. CDR3 in DNA: TGTGCCAGCAGCTTAGACAGGGGAAACGAGCAGTACTTC.

The chain links TRBV5-1 to TRBJ1-4, with 8 positions matching TRBD1. The CDR3 has 15 residues. The V gene's germline CDR1 is SGHRS and CDR2 YFSETQ. The ends lost 3 bases at V and 8 bases at J; junction bases unmatched: 9. The CDR3 reads CASSSRAGGYEKLFF. CDR3 in DNA: TGCGCCAGCAGCTCAAGGGCAGGGGGCTACGAAAAACTGTTTTTT.

The chain employs TRBV7-2 and TRBJ2-3, with D maybe TRBD1 (5 bases). The V and J ends lost 6 bases and 0 bases respectively, with 13 bases between them. Germline-derived CDR1 and CDR2 are SGHTA and FQGNSA. The CDR3 runs 15 residues. The CDR3 is CASSRGLWSTDTQYF. The CDR3 nucleotides read TGTGCCAGCAGTAGGGGTTTGTGGAGCACAGATACGCAGTATTTT.

This clone turned up a few times. The J gene is TRBJ2-7, the V gene TRBV11-1, with unresolved D. This CDR3 has 13 residues. Germline V CDR1 and CDR2: SGHAT, FQDESV (reference sequence). V lost 5 bases, J lost 6 bases, and 14 bases lay in between. For the CDR3, the DNA is TGTGCCAGCAGCCTCACCCAGCAGACCGAGCAGTACTTC. Its protein is CASSLTQQTEQYF.